A single TCR beta chain is shown here with its context. The record originates from a study of blood T cell repertoires in COVID-19. About the research overall: Collection of acute and convalescent COVID-19 samples took place in the United States, Italy and Spain. PBMCs, B-cell-depleted T cells, or T cells provided the cDNA or gDNA that made up the material.

Original data processing: Nucleated cell counts were estimated from reference gene primer amplification. The method was immunoSEQ multiplex PCR; TCRdb's version includes in-frame clones alone and lacks a portion of them. That table is the source of V, J and clone size, and D and trimming were worked out from the DNA. The data show around 190,000 clones, about 80% seen once. Unmatched junction bases numbered 5, after V lost 7 bases and J lost 0 bases. This CDR3 has 14 amino acids. The V gene's germline CDR1 is LNHDA and CDR2 SQIVND (reference sequence). Input material: peripheral blood. This TCR was sampled from a human donor in a cohort sampled during active COVID-19. This chain links TRBV19 with TRBJ1-1, with TRBD1 matching over 7 bases. The CDR3 is CASNPGTVNTEAFF. The CDR3 coding sequence is TGTGCCAGTAACCCCGGGACAGTGAACACTGAAGCTTTCTTT. Full variable domain (outside the CDR3, taken from reference TRBV19 and TRBJ1-1): DGGITQSPKYLFRKEGQNVTLSCEQNLNHDAMYWYRQDPGQGLRLIYYSQIVNDFQKGDIAEGYSVSREKKESFPLTVTSAQKNPTAFYLCASNPGTVNTEAFFGQGTRLTVV.